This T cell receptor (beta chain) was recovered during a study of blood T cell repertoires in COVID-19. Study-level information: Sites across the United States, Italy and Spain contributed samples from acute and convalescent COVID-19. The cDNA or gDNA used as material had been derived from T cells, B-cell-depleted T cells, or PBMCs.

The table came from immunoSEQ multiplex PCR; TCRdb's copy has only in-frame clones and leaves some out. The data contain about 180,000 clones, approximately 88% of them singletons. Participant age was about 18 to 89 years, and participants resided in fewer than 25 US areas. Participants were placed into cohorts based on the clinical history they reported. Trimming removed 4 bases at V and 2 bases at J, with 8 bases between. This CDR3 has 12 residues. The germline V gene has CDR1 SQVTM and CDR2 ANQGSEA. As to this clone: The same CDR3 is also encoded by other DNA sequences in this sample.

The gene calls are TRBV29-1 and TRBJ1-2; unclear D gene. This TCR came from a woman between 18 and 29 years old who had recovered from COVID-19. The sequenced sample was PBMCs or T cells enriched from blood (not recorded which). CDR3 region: CSVVVENYGYTF. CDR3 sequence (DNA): TGCAGCGTTGTGGTAGAAAACTATGGCTACACCTTC.